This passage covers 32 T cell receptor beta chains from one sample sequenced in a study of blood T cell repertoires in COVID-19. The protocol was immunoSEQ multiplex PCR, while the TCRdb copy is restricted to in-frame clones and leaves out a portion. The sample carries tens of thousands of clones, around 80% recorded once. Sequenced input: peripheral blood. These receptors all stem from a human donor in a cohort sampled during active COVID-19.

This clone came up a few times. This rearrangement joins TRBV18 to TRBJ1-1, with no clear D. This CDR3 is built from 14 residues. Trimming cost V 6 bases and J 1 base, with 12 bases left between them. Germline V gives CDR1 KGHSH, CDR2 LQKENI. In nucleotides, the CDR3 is TGTGCCAGCTCTCCTAGGCCCCCGAACACTGAAGCTTTCTTT. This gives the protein CASSPRPPNTEAFF.

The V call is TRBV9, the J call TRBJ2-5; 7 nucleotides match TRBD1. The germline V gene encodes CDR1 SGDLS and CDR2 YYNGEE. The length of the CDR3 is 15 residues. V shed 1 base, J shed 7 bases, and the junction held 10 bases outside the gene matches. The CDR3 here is CASSVRDSPPGTQYF. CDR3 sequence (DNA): TGTGCCAGCAGCGTAAGGGACAGCCCTCCCGGGACCCAGTACTTC.

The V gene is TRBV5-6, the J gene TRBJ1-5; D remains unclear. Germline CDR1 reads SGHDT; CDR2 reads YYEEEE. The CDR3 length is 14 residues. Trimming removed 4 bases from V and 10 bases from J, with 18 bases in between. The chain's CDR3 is CASSRTPGSGPQHF. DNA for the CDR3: TGTGCCAGCAGCAGAACACCGGGATCCGGCCCCCAGCATTTT.

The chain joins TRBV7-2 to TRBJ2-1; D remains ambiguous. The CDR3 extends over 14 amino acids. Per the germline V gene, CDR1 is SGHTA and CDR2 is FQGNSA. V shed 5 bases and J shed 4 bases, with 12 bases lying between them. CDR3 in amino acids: CASSRRVGYNEQFF. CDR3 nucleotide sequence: TGTGCCAGCAGCCGCCGGGTCGGATACAATGAGCAGTTCTTC.

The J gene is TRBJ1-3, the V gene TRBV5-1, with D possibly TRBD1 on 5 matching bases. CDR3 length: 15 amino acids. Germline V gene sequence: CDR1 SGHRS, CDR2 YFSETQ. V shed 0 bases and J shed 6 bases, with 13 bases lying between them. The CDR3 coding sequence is TGCGCCAGCAGCTTGGAAGGGGCTGTTGTAAACACCATATATTTT. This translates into CASSLEGAVVNTIYF.

CDR3: CASSLGLGSYGYTF. The CDR3, as DNA: TGTGCCAGCAGCTTGGGACTTGGGAGCTATGGCTACACCTTC. V usage is TRBV5-6 and J usage is TRBJ1-2; D uncertain. Germline V gene data show CDR1 as SGHDT and CDR2 as YYEEEE. Trimming took off 0 bases at V and 4 bases at J, with 10 bases between the two ends. This CDR3 is 14 amino acids long.

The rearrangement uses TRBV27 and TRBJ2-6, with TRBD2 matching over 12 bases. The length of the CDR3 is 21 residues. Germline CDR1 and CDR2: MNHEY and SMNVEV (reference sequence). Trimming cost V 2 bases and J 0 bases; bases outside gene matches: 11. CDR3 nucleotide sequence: TGTGCCAGCAGTTTACGACTAGCGGGAGAGGTCCCTCTCTCTGGGGCCAACGTCCTGACTTTC. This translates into CASSLRLAGEVPLSGANVLTF. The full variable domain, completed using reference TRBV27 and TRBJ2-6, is EAQVTQNPRYLITVTGKKLTVTCSQNMNHEYMSWYRQDPGLGLRQIYYSMNVEVTDKGDVPEGYKVSRKEKRNFPLILESPSPNQTSLYFCASSLRLAGEVPLSGANVLTFGAGSRLTVL.

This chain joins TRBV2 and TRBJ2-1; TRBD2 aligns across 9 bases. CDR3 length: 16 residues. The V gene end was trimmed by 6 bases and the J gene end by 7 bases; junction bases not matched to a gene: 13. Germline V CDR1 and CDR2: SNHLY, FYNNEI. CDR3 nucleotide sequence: TGTGCCAGCAGGGGGGTGGCTAGCGGGGCAAGGAATGAGCAGTTCTTC. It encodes CASRGVASGARNEQFF.

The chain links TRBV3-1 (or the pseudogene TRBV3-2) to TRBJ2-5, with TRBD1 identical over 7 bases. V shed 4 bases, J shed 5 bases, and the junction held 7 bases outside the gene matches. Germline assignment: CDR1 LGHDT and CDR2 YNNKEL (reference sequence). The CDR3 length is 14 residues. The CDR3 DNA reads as TGTGCCAGCAGCCGACAGGGAGCCGCGGAGACCCAGTACTTC. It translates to CASSRQGAAETQYF.

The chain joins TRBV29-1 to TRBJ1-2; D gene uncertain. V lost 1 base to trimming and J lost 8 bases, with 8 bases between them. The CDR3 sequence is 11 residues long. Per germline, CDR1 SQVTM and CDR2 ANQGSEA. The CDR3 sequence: CSVEGGGGYTF. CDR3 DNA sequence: TGCAGCGTTGAAGGAGGAGGAGGCTACACCTTC.

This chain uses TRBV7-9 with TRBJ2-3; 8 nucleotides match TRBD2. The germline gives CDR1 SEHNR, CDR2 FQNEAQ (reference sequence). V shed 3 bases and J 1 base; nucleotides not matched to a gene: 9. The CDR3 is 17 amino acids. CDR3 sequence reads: CASSLGETSAGTDTQYF. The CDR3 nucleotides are TGTGCCAGCAGCTTGGGAGAGACTAGCGCCGGCACAGATACGCAGTATTTT. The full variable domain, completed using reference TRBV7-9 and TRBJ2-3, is DTGVSQNPRHKITKRGQNVTFRCDPISEHNRLYWYRQTLGQGPEFLTYFQNEAQLEKSRLLSDRFSAERPKGSFSTLEIQRTEQGDSAMYLCASSLGETSAGTDTQYFGPGTRLTVL.

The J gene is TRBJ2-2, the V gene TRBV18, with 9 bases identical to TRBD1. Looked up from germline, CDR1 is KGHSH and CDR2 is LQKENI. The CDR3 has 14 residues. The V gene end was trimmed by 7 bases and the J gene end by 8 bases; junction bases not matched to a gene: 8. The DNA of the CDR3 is TGTGCCAGCTACCGGGACAGGGTCACGGGGGAGCTGTTTTTT. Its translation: CASYRDRVTGELFF.

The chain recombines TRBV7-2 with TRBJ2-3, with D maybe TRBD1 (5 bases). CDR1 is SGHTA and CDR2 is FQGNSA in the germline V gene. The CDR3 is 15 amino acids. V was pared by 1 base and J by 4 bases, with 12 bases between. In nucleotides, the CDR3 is TGTGCCAGCAGCTTAGGTGGGGCGGCGGCAGATACGCAGTATTTT. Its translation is CASSLGGAAADTQYF.

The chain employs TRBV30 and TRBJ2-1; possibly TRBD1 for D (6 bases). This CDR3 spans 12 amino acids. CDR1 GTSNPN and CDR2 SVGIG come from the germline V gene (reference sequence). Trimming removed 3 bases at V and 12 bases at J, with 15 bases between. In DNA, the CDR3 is TGTGCCTGGAGACGAGGGGGATTAGGGCAGTTCTTC. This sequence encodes CAWRRGGLGQFF. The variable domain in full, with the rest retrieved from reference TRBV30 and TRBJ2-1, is SQTIHQWPATLVQPVGSPLSLECTVEGTSNPNLYWYRQAAGRGLQLLFYSVGIGQISSEVPQNLSASRPQDRQFILSSKKLLLSDSGFYLCAWRRGGLGQFFGPGTRLTVL.

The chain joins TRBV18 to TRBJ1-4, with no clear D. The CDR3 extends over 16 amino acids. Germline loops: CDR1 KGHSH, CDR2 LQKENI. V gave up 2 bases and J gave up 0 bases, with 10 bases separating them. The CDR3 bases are TGTGCCAGCTCACCAAGGAGCGAGGCAACTAATGAAAAACTGTTTTTT. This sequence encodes CASSPRSEATNEKLFF.

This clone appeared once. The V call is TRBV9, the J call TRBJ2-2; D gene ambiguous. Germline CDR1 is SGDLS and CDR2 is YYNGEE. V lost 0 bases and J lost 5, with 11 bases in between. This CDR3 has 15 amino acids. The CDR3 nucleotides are TGTGCCAGCAGCGTAGTAGCTTACGGAACCGGGGAGCTGTTTTTT. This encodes CASSVVAYGTGELFF. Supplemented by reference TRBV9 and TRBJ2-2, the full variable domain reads DSGVTQTPKHLITATGQRVTLRCSPRSGDLSVYWYQQSLDQGLQFLIQYYNGEERAKGNILERFSAQQFPDLHSELNLSSLELGDSALYFCASSVVAYGTGELFFGEGSRLTVL.

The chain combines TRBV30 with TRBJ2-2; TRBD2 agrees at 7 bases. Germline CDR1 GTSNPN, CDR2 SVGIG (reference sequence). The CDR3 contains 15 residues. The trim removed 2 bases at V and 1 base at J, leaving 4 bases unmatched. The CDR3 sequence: CAWSLGGRNTGELFF. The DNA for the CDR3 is TGTGCCTGGAGTTTGGGGGGGAGGAACACCGGGGAGCTGTTTTTT.

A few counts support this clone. Here the CDR3 DNA reads TGCGCCAGCAGCTTGCGGCAGGGGGAAGAGACCCAGTACTTC. This gives the protein CASSLRQGEETQYF. The chain links TRBV5-1 to TRBJ2-5; 7 nucleotides match TRBD1. The CDR3 sequence is 14 residues long. Germline lookup yields CDR1 SGHRS and CDR2 YFSETQ. V shed 1 base and J 3 bases; nucleotides not matched to a gene: 3.

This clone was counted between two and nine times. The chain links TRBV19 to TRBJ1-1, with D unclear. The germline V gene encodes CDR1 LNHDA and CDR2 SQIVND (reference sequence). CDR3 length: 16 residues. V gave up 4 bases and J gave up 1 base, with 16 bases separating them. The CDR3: CASSTPRSPQNTEAFF. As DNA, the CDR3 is TGTGCCAGTAGTACCCCCCGGAGCCCCCAGAACACTGAAGCTTTCTTT.

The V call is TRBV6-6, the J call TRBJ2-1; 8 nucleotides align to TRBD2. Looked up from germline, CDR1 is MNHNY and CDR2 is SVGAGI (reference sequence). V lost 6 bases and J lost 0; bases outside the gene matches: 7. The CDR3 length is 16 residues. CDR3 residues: CASRSSGGSSYNEQFF. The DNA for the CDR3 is TGTGCCAGCAGGTCCAGCGGGGGCAGCTCCTACAATGAGCAGTTCTTC.

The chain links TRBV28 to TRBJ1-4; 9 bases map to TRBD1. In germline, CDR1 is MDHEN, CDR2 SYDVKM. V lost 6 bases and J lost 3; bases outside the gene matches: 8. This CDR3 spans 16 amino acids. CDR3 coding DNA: TGTGCCAGCAGCTCGCCGCGGGACAGGGCTAATGAAAAACTGTTTTTT. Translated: CASSSPRDRANEKLFF.

CDR3 in DNA: TGTGCCAGCAGTGACAGGGGGTTTAATGAGCAGTTCTTC. Translating it yields CASSDRGFNEQFF. The genes are TRBV28 and TRBJ2-1, with 9 bases fitting TRBD1. V shed 5 bases, J shed 7 bases, and the junction held 3 bases outside the gene matches. Germline V gene lookup returns CDR1 MDHEN and CDR2 SYDVKM. CDR3 length equals 13 residues.

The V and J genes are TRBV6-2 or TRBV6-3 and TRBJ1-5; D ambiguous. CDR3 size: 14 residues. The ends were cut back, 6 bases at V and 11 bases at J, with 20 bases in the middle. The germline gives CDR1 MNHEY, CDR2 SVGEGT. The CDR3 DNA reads TGTGCCAGCAGCCCTGAGGTTATCATCACGGCCCAGCATTTT. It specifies CASSPEVIITAQHF.

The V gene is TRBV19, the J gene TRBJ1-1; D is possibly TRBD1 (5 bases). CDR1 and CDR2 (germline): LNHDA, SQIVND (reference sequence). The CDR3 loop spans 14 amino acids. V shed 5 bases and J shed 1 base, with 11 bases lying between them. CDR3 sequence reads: CASSLQGGNTEAFF. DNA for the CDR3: TGTGCCAGTAGTCTCCAGGGTGGGAACACTGAAGCTTTCTTT. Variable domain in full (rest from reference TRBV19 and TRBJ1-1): DGGITQSPKYLFRKEGQNVTLSCEQNLNHDAMYWYRQDPGQGLRLIYYSQIVNDFQKGDIAEGYSVSREKKESFPLTVTSAQKNPTAFYLCASSLQGGNTEAFFGQGTRLTVV.

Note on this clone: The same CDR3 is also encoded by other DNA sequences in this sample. The DNA for the CDR3 is TGCGCCAGCAGCTTAGGGGGAAACACCGGGGAGCTGTTTTTT. Encoded protein: CASSLGGNTGELFF. The V and J genes are TRBV5-1 and TRBJ2-2; D might be TRBD1 (6 bases). The CDR3 loop spans 14 amino acids. Trimming left V 2 bases short and J 2 bases short, with 7 bases between. Looked up from germline, CDR1 is SGHRS and CDR2 is YFSETQ.

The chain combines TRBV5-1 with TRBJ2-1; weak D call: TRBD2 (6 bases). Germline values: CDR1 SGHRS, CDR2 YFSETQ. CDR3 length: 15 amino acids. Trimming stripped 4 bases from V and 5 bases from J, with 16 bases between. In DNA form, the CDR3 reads TGCGCCAGCAGCAGATACCGGGAGCGCAACAATGAGCAGTTCTTC. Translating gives CASSRYRERNNEQFF.

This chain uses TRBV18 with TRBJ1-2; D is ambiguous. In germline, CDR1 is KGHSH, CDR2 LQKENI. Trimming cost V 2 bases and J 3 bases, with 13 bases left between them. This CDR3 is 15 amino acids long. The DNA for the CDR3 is TGTGCCAGCTCACCATCACTTTGGGGAGACTATGGCTACACCTTC. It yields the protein CASSPSLWGDYGYTF.

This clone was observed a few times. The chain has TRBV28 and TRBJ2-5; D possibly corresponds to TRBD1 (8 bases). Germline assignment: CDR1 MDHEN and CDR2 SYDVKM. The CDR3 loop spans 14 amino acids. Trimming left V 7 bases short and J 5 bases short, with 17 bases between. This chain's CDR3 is CASTIQGGRETQYF. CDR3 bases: TGTGCCAGCACCATACAGGGGGGGAGGGAGACCCAGTACTTC.

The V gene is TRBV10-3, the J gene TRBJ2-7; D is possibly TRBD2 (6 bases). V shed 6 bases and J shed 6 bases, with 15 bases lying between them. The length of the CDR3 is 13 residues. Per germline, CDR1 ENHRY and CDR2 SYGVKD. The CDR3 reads CAIREGTTVEQYF. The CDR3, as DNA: TGTGCCATCAGGGAGGGAACCACAGTCGAGCAGTACTTC.

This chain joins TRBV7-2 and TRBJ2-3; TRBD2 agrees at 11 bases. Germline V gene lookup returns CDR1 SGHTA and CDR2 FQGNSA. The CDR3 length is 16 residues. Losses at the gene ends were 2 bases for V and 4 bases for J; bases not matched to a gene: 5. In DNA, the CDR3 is TGTGCCAGCAGCTTATCTTTAGCGGGAGGGCCAGATACGCAGTATTTT. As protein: CASSLSLAGGPDTQYF. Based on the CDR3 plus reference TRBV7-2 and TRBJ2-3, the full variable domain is GAGVSQSPSNKVTEKGKDVELRCDPISGHTALYWYRQSLGQGLEFLIYFQGNSAPDKSGLPSDRFSAERTGGSVSTLTIQRTQQEDSAVYLCASSLSLAGGPDTQYFGPGTRLTVL.

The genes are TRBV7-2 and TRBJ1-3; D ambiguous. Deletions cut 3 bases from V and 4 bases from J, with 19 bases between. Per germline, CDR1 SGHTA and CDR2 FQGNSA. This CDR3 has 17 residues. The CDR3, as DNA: TGTGCCAGCAGCTTGGTTTCCCCGGGGATCGGGGGAAACACCATATATTTT. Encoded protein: CASSLVSPGIGGNTIYF.

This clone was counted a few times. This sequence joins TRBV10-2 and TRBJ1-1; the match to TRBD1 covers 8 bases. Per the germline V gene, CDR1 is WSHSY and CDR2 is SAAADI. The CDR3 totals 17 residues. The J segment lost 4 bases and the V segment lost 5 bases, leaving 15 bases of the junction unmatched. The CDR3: CASSPGRQGAAATEAFF. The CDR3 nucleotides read TGCGCCAGCAGTCCGGGGCGGCAGGGGGCCGCTGCCACTGAAGCTTTCTTT.